This T cell receptor (beta chain) originates from a study of blood T cells in healthy people across ages. PCR was performed a second time for roughly 6 to 12 cycles using a sample-barcoded 5' primer and a J-beta primer mix. From the 5' RACE reads, TCRdb called clonotypes with MiXCR, one entry per CDR3 protein. Altogether more than 900,000 distinct CDR3 sequences are present, almost 25% being singletons, with the ten largest covering less than 0.75%. This sample was also put to use in a study of T cells of mothers and their children.

The specimen sequenced was blood. This sequence was found in a girl aged 2 to 10 in good health.

The chain's CDR3 is CSAKKGLGYTF. The CDR3 region has the DNA TGCAGTGCTAAGAAGGGGCTAGGCTACACCTTC. The J gene is TRBJ1-2, the V gene TRBV20-1; possible D gene TRBD1, 5 bases. Germline V lookup: CDR1 DFQATT, CDR2 SNEGSKA (reference sequence). This CDR3 contains 11 residues. Trimming removed 4 bases at V and 8 bases at J, with 11 bases between.